Here is one TCR beta chain with its context. The data originate from a study of cytomegalovirus exposure and HLA in healthy donors. The CDR3 is made up of 15 amino acids. Germline assignment: CDR1 MNHNS and CDR2 SASEGT. The J segment lost 10 bases and the V segment lost 6 bases, leaving 11 bases of the junction unmatched. Researchers ran the PCR with 60 Vbeta and 13 Jbeta primers. TCRdb's table, derived via immunoSEQ multiplex PCR, lists solely in-frame clones and lacks some. The data contain approximately 160,000 clones, 84% of them singletons. The receptor was isolated from a boy aged 2 to 10 in good health and CMV-seronegative. The rearrangement links TRBV6-1 to TRBJ2-1; TRBD1 matches at 11 bases. Sequenced input: PBMCs. CDR3 DNA: TGTGCCAGCAGCCCTATTCGGACAGGGGGCGTGGAGCAGTTCTTC. Protein: CASSPIRTGGVEQFF.